These 20 T cell receptor beta chains were all obtained from the same sample, sequenced in a study of CD8 T cells in ankylosing spondylitis (dated by TCRdb to the late 2010s). The library relied on 5' RACE. For sequencing, an Illumina HiSeq 2500 was employed. In TCRdb, the public reads were trimmed at Q25 with fastp and aligned with MiXCR, with productive beta chains retained. Every entry covers one CDR3 protein and lists the most common genes and DNA from its rows. The sample includes around 150,000 distinct CDR3 sequences, with about 42% observed a single time. Of the sample, 15% falls within the top ten clones. The sequenced sample consisted of synovial fluid, either unsorted or a sorted T cell fraction (not recorded which). The receptors shown here come from a male donor with ankylosing spondylitis.

This chain connects TRBV27 to TRBJ2-5, with D perhaps TRBD1 or TRBD2 (5 bases each). The CDR3 sequence is 14 residues long. The germline V gene has CDR1 MNHEY and CDR2 SMNVEV (reference sequence). V was pared by 3 bases and J by 3 bases, with 11 bases between. The CDR3 is CASSFRDGEETQYF. The DNA for the CDR3 is TGTGCCAGCAGTTTCCGGGACGGGGAAGAGACCCAGTACTTC.

J is TRBJ2-1 and V is TRBV4-3; perhaps TRBD2 as D (6 bases). Germline-derived CDR1 and CDR2 are LGHNA and YSLEER. The V and J ends lost 0 bases and 0 bases respectively, with 12 bases between them. The CDR3 runs 17 residues. CDR3 sequence: CASSQETDGSSYNEQFF. CDR3 in DNA: TGCGCCAGCAGCCAAGAGACGGACGGGAGCTCCTACAATGAGCAGTTCTTC.

This clonotype was detected only a few times. The genes are TRBV4-1 and TRBJ2-7; D is unclear. CDR3 size: 16 residues. Trimming pared 4 bases from V and 3 bases from J, leaving 19 bases between. The germline gives CDR1 MGHRA, CDR2 YSYEKL. CDR3 protein: CASSPGAVILNYEQYF. The CDR3 DNA is TGCGCCAGCAGCCCGGGCGCAGTAATCCTGAACTACGAGCAGTACTTC.

This clonotype was seen only a few times. The rearrangement joins TRBV28 to TRBJ1-2; D uncertain. The CDR3 runs to 13 residues. Germline CDR1 and CDR2: MDHEN and SYDVKM. V was clipped by 1 base and J by 0 bases, with 3 bases between them. Here the CDR3 reads CASSLSPNYGYTF. Written as DNA, the CDR3 is TGTGCCAGCAGTTTATCTCCTAACTATGGCTACACCTTC.

V gene TRBV19 combines with J gene TRBJ1-4, with no clear D. The germline V and J ends were trimmed by 6 bases and 8 bases, with 13 bases remaining between them. Germline lookup yields CDR1 LNHDA and CDR2 SQIVND (reference sequence). The CDR3 is made up of 13 amino acids. CDR3 sequence (DNA): TGTGCCAGTAGCCCGAGGAACGGCGAAAAACTGTTTTTT. Translation: CASSPRNGEKLFF.

The chain joins TRBV7-6 to TRBJ1-2; a possible D gene is TRBD1 (6 bases). The CDR3 consists of 13 residues. In germline, CDR1 is SGHVS, CDR2 FNYEAQ. Trimming took off 0 bases at V and 8 bases at J, with 10 bases between the two ends. The CDR3: CASSLAGGRGYTF. CDR3 sequence (DNA): TGTGCCAGCAGCTTAGCGGGGGGCCGGGGCTACACCTTC. The whole variable domain, filled in from reference TRBV7-6 and TRBJ1-2, reads GAGVSQSPRYKVTKRGQDVALRCDPISGHVSLYWYRQALGQGPEFLTYFNYEAQQDKSGLPNDRFSAERPEGSISTLTIQRTEQRDSAMYRCASSLAGGRGYTFGSGTRLTVV.

The chain has TRBV6-1 and TRBJ1-4; 8 bases match TRBD1. CDR1 MNHNS and CDR2 SASEGT come from the germline V gene. V gave up 0 bases and J gave up 8 bases; unmatched junction bases: 11. This CDR3 is built from 17 residues. The CDR3 protein is CASSEAIGTGGSEKLFF. The CDR3 nucleotides read TGTGCCAGCAGTGAAGCCATCGGAACAGGGGGTTCCGAAAAACTGTTTTTT.

The V gene is TRBV7-6, the J gene TRBJ2-7; D is unclear. V gave up 4 bases and J gave up 3 bases, with 13 bases separating them. Germline V lookup: CDR1 SGHVS, CDR2 FNYEAQ. The CDR3 spans 14 residues. The CDR3 here is CASSSLGPYYEQYF. CDR3 DNA sequence: TGTGCCAGCAGCTCACTCGGTCCGTACTACGAGCAGTACTTC.

The chain uses TRBV12-3 or TRBV12-4 and TRBJ1-4, with unresolved D. V lost 3 bases, J lost 0 bases, and 5 bases lay in between. CDR3 length: 14 amino acids. The CDR3 DNA follows: TGTGCCAGCAGTTTTCAGTCAACTAATGAAAAACTGTTTTTT. It encodes CASSFQSTNEKLFF.

This chain joins TRBV6-2 or TRBV6-3 and TRBJ1-1; no clear D. Germline V gives CDR1 MNHEY, CDR2 SVGEGT. V lost 2 bases to trimming and J lost 0 bases, with 13 bases between them. The CDR3 has 16 residues. CDR3 amino acids: CASSYRSEGLNTEAFF. CDR3 nucleotide sequence: TGTGCCAGCAGTTACCGCAGTGAAGGTCTGAACACTGAAGCTTTCTTT.

CDR3 in amino acids: CASFLGSSYNEQFF. CDR3 bases: TGTGCCAGCTTCCTGGGGAGCTCCTACAATGAGCAGTTCTTC. The chain links TRBV28 to TRBJ2-1; a possible D gene is TRBD2 (5 bases). V was pared by 8 bases and J by 0 bases, with 11 bases between. Germline assignment: CDR1 MDHEN and CDR2 SYDVKM. The CDR3 runs 14 residues.

CDR3 loop: CAISPPGTGGELFF. The DNA of the CDR3 is TGTGCCATCTCTCCACCCGGGACAGGCGGGGAGCTGTTTTTT. The rearrangement joins TRBV10-3 to TRBJ2-2; the match to TRBD1 covers 8 bases. The CDR3 loop spans 14 amino acids. Germline CDR1 reads ENHRY; CDR2 reads SYGVKD. The V gene end was trimmed by 8 bases and the J gene end by 7 bases; junction bases not matched to a gene: 9.

This sequence joins TRBV6-1 and TRBJ1-2; possible D gene TRBD1, 5 bases. Germline-derived CDR1 and CDR2 are MNHNS and SASEGT. This CDR3 has 14 residues. The V gene lost 4 bases and the J gene lost 1 base, with 10 bases spanning the gap. The CDR3 DNA is TGTGCCAGCAGTGCCCGGGACGGTAACTATGGCTACACCTTC. Translating gives CASSARDGNYGYTF.

The chain uses TRBV19 and TRBJ2-7; D ambiguous. The CDR3 has 13 residues. Germline CDR1 reads LNHDA; CDR2 reads SQIVND (reference sequence). The V end lost 6 bases, the J end lost 0 bases, and 9 bases lay between the germline ends. In DNA, the CDR3 is TGTGCCAGTAGCCCCGCACCCTCCTACGAGCAGTACTTC. It translates to CASSPAPSYEQYF. Drawing the rest from reference TRBV19 and TRBJ2-7, the complete variable domain is DGGITQSPKYLFRKEGQNVTLSCEQNLNHDAMYWYRQDPGQGLRLIYYSQIVNDFQKGDIAEGYSVSREKKESFPLTVTSAQKNPTAFYLCASSPAPSYEQYFGPGTRLTVT.

V and J are TRBV2 and TRBJ2-1; 9 bases line up with TRBD2. Germline loops: CDR1 SNHLY, CDR2 FYNNEI. The CDR3 is made up of 21 amino acids. The junction had 24 bases not matched to a gene; V was cut back by 8 bases and J by 1 base. The CDR3 coding sequence is TGTGCCAGCCGAGGGCTAGCGGGACCAAAGTCCCGGAATAGTTCCTACAATGAGCAGTTCTTC. Protein sequence: CASRGLAGPKSRNSSYNEQFF. Full variable domain (rest looked up from reference TRBV2 and TRBJ2-1): EPEVTQTPSHQVTQMGQEVILRCVPISNHLYFYWYRQILGQKVEFLVSFYNNEISEKSEIFDDQFSVERPDGSNFTLKIRSTKLEDSAMYFCASRGLAGPKSRNSSYNEQFFGPGTRLTVL.

The chain links TRBV28 to TRBJ2-7; 8 bases line up with TRBD1. CDR1 is MDHEN, CDR2 SYDVKM, per germline. CDR3 length: 16 residues. With 4 bases clipped from V and 4 bases from J, the junction kept 12 bases outside the gene matches. This CDR3 reads CASSSGTGGMVYEQYF. The CDR3 DNA sequence: TGTGCCAGCAGTTCAGGGACAGGCGGGATGGTATACGAGCAGTACTTC.

The sample holds a few counts of this clonotype. V is TRBV7-2 and J is TRBJ2-1; D may be TRBD1 or TRBD2 (5 bases each). The germline V gene has CDR1 SGHTA and CDR2 FQGNSA. CDR3 length: 16 amino acids. The V end lost 4 bases, the J end lost 1 base, and 14 bases lay between the germline ends. The CDR3 reads CASSSGEGLSYNEQFF. In DNA, the CDR3 is TGTGCCAGCAGCTCCGGAGAGGGGCTTTCCTACAATGAGCAGTTCTTC. Combining the CDR3 with reference TRBV7-2 and TRBJ2-1 gives the whole variable domain GAGVSQSPSNKVTEKGKDVELRCDPISGHTALYWYRQSLGQGLEFLIYFQGNSAPDKSGLPSDRFSAERTGGSVSTLTIQRTQQEDSAVYLCASSSGEGLSYNEQFFGPGTRLTVL.

The rearrangement links TRBV12-3 or TRBV12-4 to TRBJ2-5; 11 bases match TRBD1. The CDR3 spans 15 residues. After removal of 1 base from V and 4 bases from J, the junction contained 2 bases not matched to a gene. The CDR3: CASSLGTGGAETQYF. CDR3 DNA: TGTGCCAGCAGTTTAGGGACAGGGGGCGCAGAGACCCAGTACTTC.

Concerning this clonotype: The junction departs from the called germline gene at one end, perhaps through a read error. V and J are TRBV7-9 and TRBJ2-7; D might be TRBD1 or TRBD2, each matching 5 bases. This CDR3 has 12 amino acids. The germline V gene encodes CDR1 SEHNR and CDR2 FQNEAQ (reference sequence). Here the CDR3 DNA reads TGTGCCAGCAGCCCAACCCGGGACCCGTGGAACTTC. This gives the protein CASSPTRDPWNF.

This chain uses TRBV28 with TRBJ2-5; D is unresolved. Germline CDR1 MDHEN, CDR2 SYDVKM. This CDR3 has 15 amino acids. The ends were cut back, 1 base at V and 1 base at J, with 10 bases in the middle. CDR3 residues: CASSLYPGSQETQYF. For the CDR3, the DNA is TGTGCCAGCAGTTTATACCCGGGCAGCCAAGAGACCCAGTACTTC.